This T cell receptor beta chain is from a study of T cell responses to AZD1222 COVID-19 vaccine. Worth noting for this clone: Its target is not known.

Notes on the study in general: Donors skewed white British and female; clonal diversity was possibly underestimated.

TCRdb keeps only in-frame clones here, not all; method: immunoSEQ multiplex PCR. The table has roughly 130,000 clones, 87% seen once. Sequencing used peripheral blood, obtained on day 0 of AZD1222 vaccination. The source of this sequence is an adult in good health.

In DNA, the CDR3 is TGTGCCAGCACCCGACAGGGAGGGTACGAGCAGTACTTC. Protein sequence: CASTRQGGYEQYF. The chain joins TRBV27 to TRBJ2-7; D might be TRBD1 or TRBD2, each matching 7 bases. Germline CDR1 reads MNHEY; CDR2 reads SMNVEV (reference sequence). Trimming cost V 7 bases and J 4 bases, with 14 bases left between them. The CDR3 contains 13 residues.